This T cell receptor beta chain was retrieved from a study of CD8 T cells in ankylosing spondylitis (dated by TCRdb to the late 2010s). For context, the study as a whole: To find TCR variants linked to disease, the study profiled T cell receptor beta repertoires in ankylosing spondylitis patients and healthy donors. Peripheral blood was sampled, and synovial fluid was also collected from ankylosing spondylitis patients. In total, the full study cohort was made up of approximately 99 healthy donors and 25 to 30 ankylosing spondylitis patients.

The germline V gene encodes CDR1 SGHTA and CDR2 FQGNSA. V loses 2 bases of germline sequence and J loses 4 bases, and the interval between the two ends is 13 bases. Including cysteine and phenylalanine, the CDR3 has 15 amino acids. Only the CDR3 part of the read is kept: 45 bases, read in frame from the first base. As regards this clonotype: Its antigen specificity is not known. It has no much larger one-base neighbor in the sample; base qualities were not kept.

Data came from an Illumina HiSeq 2500. Quantitative 5'-RACE with molecular barcodes was the method used to prepare the TCR beta libraries. The study's processing was this. A new computational method based on a probabilistic model of VDJ rearrangement was used to identify disease-linked TCR variants. Clones were called with MiXCR by TCRdb after fastp trimmed the public reads at Q25, and only in-frame beta chains were retained. Records with the same CDR3 protein are collapsed into one entry carrying the most frequent genes and DNA. The V and J calls here are based on TCRdb, not the publication. The sample data list about 400,000 distinct CDR3 sequences, and approximately 20% of these were observed just once. The ten largest make up about a sixth of the sample. What the research found in general, with its limitations: A TCR beta motif of several highly homologous amino acid variants appeared characteristic of blood from ankylosing spondylitis patients. The disease-linked clones had a CD8+ phenotype and were found at relatively low frequencies in peripheral blood. The disease-linked clones were reported to be significantly enriched in matched synovial fluid samples from ankylosing spondylitis patients. Some TCR beta motif variants had previously been reported in synovial fluid and blood of reactive arthritis patients, which suggested common disease-initiation mechanisms.

The sequence links TRBV7-2 to TRBJ2-3, with a tentative D gene TRBD2 over 5 matching bases. What was sequenced was blood, either unsorted or a sorted T cell fraction (not recorded which). The sequence was collected from a male donor with ankylosing spondylitis. The nucleotides are TGTGCCAGCAGCTTACCGGCGCGGGTCCCAGATACGCAGTATTTT. It translates to CASSLPARVPDTQYF.